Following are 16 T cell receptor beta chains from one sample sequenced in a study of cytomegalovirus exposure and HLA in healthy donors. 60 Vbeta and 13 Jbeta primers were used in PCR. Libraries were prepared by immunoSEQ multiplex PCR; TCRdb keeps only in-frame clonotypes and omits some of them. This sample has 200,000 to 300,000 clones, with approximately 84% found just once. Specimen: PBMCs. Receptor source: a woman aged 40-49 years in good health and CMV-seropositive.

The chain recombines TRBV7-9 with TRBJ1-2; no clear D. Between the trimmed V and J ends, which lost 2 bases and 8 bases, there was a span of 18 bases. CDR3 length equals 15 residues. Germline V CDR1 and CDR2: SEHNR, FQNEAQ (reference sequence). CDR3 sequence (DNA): TGTGCCAGCAGCTTAAGTATACAGTGGGTTGCCGGCTACACCTTC. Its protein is CASSLSIQWVAGYTF.

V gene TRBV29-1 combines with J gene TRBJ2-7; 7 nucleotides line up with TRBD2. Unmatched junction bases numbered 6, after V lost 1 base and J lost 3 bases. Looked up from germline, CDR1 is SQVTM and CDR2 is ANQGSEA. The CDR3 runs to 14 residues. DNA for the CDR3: TGCAGCGTTGAAGGGACTAGTTGGATCTACGAGCAGTACTTC. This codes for CSVEGTSWIYEQYF.

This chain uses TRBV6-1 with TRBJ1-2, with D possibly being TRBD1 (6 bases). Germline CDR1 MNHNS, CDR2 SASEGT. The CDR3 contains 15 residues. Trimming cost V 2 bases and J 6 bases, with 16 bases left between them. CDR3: CASSERPGALDGYTF. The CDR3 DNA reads TGTGCCAGCAGTGAACGTCCAGGGGCGTTGGATGGCTACACCTTC.

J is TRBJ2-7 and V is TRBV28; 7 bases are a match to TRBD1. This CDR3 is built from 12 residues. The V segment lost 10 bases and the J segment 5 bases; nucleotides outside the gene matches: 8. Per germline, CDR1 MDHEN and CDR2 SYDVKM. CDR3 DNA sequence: TGTGCCACCGTAACAGGGGAAAACGAGCAGTACTTC. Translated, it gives CATVTGENEQYF.

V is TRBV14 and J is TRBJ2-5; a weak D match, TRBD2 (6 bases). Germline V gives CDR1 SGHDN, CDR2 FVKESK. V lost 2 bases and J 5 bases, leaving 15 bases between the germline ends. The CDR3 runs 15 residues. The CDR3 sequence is CASSQRVTGVETQYF. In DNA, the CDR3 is TGTGCCAGCAGCCAAAGAGTAACGGGAGTTGAGACCCAGTACTTC.

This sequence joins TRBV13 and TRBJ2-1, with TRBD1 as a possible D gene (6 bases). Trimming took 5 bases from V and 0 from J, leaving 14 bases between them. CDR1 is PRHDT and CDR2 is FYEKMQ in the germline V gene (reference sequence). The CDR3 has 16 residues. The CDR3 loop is CASSPGQLSSYNEQFF. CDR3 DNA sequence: TGTGCCAGCAGCCCGGGACAACTAAGCTCCTACAATGAGCAGTTCTTC.

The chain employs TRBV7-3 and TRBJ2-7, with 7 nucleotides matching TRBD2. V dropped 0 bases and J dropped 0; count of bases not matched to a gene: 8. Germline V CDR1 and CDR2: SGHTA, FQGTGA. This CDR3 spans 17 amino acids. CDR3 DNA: TGTGCCAGCAGCTTAACGGGGGGAGGGCCTAACTCCTACGAGCAGTACTTC. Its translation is CASSLTGGGPNSYEQYF.

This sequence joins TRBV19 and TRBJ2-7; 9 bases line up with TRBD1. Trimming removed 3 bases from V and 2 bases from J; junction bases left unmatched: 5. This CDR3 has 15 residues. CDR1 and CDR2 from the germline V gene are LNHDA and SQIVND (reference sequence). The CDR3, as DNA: TGTGCCAGTAGTATTGCTGGGACAGGGACCTACGAGCAGTACTTC. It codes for CASSIAGTGTYEQYF.

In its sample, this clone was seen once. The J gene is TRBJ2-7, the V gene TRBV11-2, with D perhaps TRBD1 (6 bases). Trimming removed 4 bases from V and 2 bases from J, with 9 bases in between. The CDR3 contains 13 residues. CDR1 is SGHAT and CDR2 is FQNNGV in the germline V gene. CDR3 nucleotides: TGTGCCAGCAGCTCGGACAGAACCTACGAGCAGTACTTC. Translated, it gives CASSSDRTYEQYF.

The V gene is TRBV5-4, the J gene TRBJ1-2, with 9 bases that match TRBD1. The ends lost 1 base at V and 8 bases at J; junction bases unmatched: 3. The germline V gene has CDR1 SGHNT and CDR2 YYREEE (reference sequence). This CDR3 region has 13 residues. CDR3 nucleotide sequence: TGTGCCAGCAGCTTGCGGACAGGGGAAGGCTACACCTTC. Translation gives CASSLRTGEGYTF. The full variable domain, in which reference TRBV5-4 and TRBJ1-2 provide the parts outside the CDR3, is ETGVTQSPTHLIKTRGQQVTLRCSSQSGHNTVSWYQQALGQGPQFIFQYYREEENGRGNFPPRFSGLQFPNYSSELNVNALELDDSALYLCASSLRTGEGYTFGSGTRLTVV.

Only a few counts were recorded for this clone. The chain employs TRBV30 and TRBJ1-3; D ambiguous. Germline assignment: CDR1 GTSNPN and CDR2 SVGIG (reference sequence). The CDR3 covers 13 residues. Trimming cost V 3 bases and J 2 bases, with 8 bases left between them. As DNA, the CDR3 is TGTGCCTGGAGCGTGGCGGCTGGAAACACCATATATTTT. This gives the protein CAWSVAAGNTIYF.

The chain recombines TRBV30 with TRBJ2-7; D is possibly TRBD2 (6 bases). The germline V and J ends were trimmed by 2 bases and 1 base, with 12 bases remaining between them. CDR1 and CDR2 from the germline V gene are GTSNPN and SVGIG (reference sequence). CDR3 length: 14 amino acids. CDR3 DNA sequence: TGTGCCTGGAGTAGGGTTAGCGGATCCTACGAGCAGTACTTC. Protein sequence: CAWSRVSGSYEQYF.

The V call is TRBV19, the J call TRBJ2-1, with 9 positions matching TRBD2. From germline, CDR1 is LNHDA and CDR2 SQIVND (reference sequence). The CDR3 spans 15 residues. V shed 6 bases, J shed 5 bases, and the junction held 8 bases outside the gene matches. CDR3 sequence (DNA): TGTGCCAGTAGAGAACTAGCGGGTACTAACAATGAGCAGTTCTTC. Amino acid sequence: CASRELAGTNNEQFF.

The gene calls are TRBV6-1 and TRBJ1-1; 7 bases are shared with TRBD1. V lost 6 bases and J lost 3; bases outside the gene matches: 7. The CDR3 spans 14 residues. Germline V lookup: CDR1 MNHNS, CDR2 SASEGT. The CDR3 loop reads CASSLDRVHTEAFF. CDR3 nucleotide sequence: TGTGCCAGCAGCCTAGACAGGGTCCACACTGAAGCTTTCTTT.

In DNA form, the CDR3 reads TGTGCCAGCAGCATCACAACGGGTACGCAGTATTTT. Translating it yields CASSITTGTQYF. This chain links TRBV13 with TRBJ2-3; D unresolved. With 5 bases removed from V and 8 bases from J, the gap between germline ends came to 11 bases. The CDR3 runs to 12 residues. Germline CDR1 is PRHDT and CDR2 is FYEKMQ (reference sequence).

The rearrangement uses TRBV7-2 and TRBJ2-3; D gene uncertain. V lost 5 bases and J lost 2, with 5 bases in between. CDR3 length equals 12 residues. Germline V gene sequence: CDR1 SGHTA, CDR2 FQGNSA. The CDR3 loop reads CASSPHTDTQYF. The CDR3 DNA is TGTGCCAGCAGCCCACACACAGATACGCAGTATTTT.